This T cell receptor beta chain was captured in a study of vaccination and CD4 T cells after COVID-19. The CDR3 runs to 15 residues. In germline, CDR1 is MNHEY, CDR2 SVGEGT. V lost 2 bases and J lost 4; bases outside the gene matches: 6. Treatment given: roughly ten-day PBMC culture with coronavirus spike peptide pools or control peptides (ViraFEST assay). A note on this clonotype: What it binds is not known.

CD4+ T cells that had been cultured provided DNA sequenced with the Oncomine TCR Beta short-read assay. TCRdb used MiXCR to reprocess the PCR reads, holding one entry per CDR3 protein. This sample has roughly 18,000 distinct CDR3 sequences; around 45% occur once, and the top ten carry over 11%. The sequence was collected from a human donor who had recovered from COVID-19. The rearrangement uses TRBV6-2 or TRBV6-3 and TRBJ1-1; 8 bases match TRBD1. The sequenced sample was CD4+ T cells from blood, cultured in vitro. CDR3 amino acids: CASSYVGQGGTEAFF. As DNA, the CDR3 is TGTGCCAGCAGTTACGTTGGACAGGGAGGCACTGAAGCTTTCTTT.